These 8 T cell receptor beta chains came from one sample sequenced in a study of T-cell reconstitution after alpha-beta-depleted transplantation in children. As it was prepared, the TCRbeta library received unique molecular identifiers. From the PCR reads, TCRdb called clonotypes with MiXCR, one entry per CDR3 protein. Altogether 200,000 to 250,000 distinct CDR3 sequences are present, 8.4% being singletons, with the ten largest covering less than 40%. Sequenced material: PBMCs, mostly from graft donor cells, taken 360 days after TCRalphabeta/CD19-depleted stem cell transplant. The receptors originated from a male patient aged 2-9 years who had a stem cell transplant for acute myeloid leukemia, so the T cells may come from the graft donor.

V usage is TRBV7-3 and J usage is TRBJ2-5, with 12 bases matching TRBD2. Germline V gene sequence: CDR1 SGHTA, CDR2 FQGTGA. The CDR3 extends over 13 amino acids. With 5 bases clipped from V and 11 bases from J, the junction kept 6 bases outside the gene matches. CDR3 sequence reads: CASSTRLAGEQYF. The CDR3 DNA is TGTGCCAGCAGCACAAGACTAGCGGGAGAGCAGTACTTC.

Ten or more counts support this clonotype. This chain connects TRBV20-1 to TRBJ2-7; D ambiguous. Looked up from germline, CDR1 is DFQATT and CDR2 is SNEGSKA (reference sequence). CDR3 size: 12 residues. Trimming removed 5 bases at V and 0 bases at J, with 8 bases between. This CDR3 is CSAQISSYEQYF. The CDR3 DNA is TGCAGTGCTCAGATCTCCTCCTACGAGCAGTACTTC.

The CDR3: CASSLEGMEAYEQYF. As DNA, the CDR3 is TGCGCCAGCAGCTTGGAAGGGATGGAGGCCTACGAGCAGTACTTC. The chain joins TRBV5-1 to TRBJ2-7; D is possibly TRBD2 (5 bases). This CDR3 region has 15 residues. CDR1 is SGHRS, CDR2 YFSETQ, per germline. V was trimmed by 0 bases and J by 2 bases, leaving 12 bases between them.

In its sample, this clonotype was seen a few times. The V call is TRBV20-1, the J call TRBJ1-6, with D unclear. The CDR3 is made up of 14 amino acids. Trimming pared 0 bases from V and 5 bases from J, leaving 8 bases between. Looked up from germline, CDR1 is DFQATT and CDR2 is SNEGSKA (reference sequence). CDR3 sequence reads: CSARDYHHNSPLHF. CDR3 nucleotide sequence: TGCAGTGCTAGAGATTACCACCATAATTCACCCCTCCACTTT.

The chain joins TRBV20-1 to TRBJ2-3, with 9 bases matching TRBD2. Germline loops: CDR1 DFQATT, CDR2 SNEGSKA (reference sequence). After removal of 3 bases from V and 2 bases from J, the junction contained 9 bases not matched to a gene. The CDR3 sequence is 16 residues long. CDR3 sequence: CSARTSGWPPTDTQYF. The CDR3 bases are TGCAGTGCTAGGACTAGCGGATGGCCCCCCACAGATACGCAGTATTTT.

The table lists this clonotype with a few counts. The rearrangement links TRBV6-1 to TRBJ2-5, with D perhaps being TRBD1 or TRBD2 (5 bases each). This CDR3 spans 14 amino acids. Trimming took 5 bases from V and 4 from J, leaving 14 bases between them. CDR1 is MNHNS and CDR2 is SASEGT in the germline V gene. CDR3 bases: TGTGCCAGCAGTCAGGGACGGGAAGTAGAGACCCAGTACTTC. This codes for CASSQGREVETQYF.

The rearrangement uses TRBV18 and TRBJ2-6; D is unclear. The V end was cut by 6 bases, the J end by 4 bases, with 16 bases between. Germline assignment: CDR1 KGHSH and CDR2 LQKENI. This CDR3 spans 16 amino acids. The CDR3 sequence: CASSEQLEPGANVLTF. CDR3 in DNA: TGTGCCAGCTCGGAGCAGTTGGAACCCGGGGCCAACGTCCTGACTTTC.

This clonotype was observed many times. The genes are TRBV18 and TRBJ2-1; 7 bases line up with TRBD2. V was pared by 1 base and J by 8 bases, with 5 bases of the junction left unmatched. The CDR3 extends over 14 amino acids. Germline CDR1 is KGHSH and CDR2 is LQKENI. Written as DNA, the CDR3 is TGTGCCAGCTCACCACGGAGGACTAGTGATGAGCAGTTCTTC. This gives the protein CASSPRRTSDEQFF.